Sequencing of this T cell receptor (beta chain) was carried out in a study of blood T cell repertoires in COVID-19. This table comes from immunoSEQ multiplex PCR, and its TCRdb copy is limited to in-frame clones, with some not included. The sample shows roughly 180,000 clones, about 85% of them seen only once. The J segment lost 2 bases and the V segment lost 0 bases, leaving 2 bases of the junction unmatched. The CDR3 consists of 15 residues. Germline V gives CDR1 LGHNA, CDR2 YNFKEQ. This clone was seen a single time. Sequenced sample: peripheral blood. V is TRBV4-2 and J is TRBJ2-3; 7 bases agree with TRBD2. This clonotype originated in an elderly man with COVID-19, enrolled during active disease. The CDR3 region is CASSQDGDYTDTQYF. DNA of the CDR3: TGTGCCAGCAGCCAAGATGGGGACTACACAGATACGCAGTATTTT.